A single sample gave rise to the 27 T cell receptor beta chains below, sequenced in a study of identical twins. Using its own MiXCR run on the 5' RACE reads, TCRdb lists one record per CDR3 protein. The table shows hundreds of thousands of distinct CDR3 sequences, with around a sixth occurring only once. The same data also contributed to another study, on T cells expressing NK-cell markers.

The sequencing sample was made of PBMCs. Source of these receptors: a woman aged 18 to 35 in good health.

This clonotype occurred a few times. The genes are TRBV20-1 and TRBJ2-1; the match to TRBD2 covers 10 bases. Germline CDR1 reads DFQATT; CDR2 reads SNEGSKA (reference sequence). V lost 6 bases to trimming and J lost 9 bases; unmatched junction nucleotides: 14. This CDR3 is 15 amino acids long. The CDR3 sequence: CSASSGLAGAGEQFF. For the CDR3, the DNA is TGCAGTGCGAGCTCGGGGCTAGCGGGGGCTGGTGAGCAGTTCTTC.

This clonotype has more than one count but fewer than ten. This sequence joins TRBV20-1 and TRBJ1-1; 7 bases are a match to TRBD1. Per germline, CDR1 DFQATT and CDR2 SNEGSKA (reference sequence). The CDR3 is 13 residues long. V trimming: 0 bases; J trimming: 12 bases; junction bases outside the gene matches: 10. In nucleotides, the CDR3 is TGCAGTGCTAGAGACGACAGGGCGATTGCAACTTTCTTT. Amino acids: CSARDDRAIATFF.

The V and J genes are TRBV6-2 or TRBV6-3 and TRBJ2-1; D gene ambiguous. The V gene's germline CDR1 is MNHEY and CDR2 SVGEGT. The ends were cut back, 6 bases at V and 5 bases at J, with 11 bases in the middle. CDR3 size: 13 residues. The CDR3, as DNA: TGTGCCAGCAGACCCTTAGAAAACAATGAGCAGTTCTTC. Its protein is CASRPLENNEQFF.

The CDR3 here is CASSQGTGYPTEAFF. CDR3 DNA: TGCGCCAGCAGCCAAGGGACAGGATACCCCACTGAAGCTTTCTTT. V and J are TRBV4-1 and TRBJ1-1, with 7 nucleotides matching TRBD1. J gave up 4 bases and V 1 base, and 6 bases lay outside the gene matches. The V gene's germline CDR1 is MGHRA and CDR2 YSYEKL. There are 15 residues in the CDR3.

This chain links TRBV20-1 with TRBJ2-1; maybe TRBD2 (6 bases). V was shortened by 6 bases and J by 5 bases, with 11 bases between the two germline ends. CDR3 length: 12 residues. Germline V CDR1 and CDR2: DFQATT, SNEGSKA (reference sequence). The chain's CDR3 is CSASSGHNEQFF. In DNA form, the CDR3 reads TGCAGTGCCAGTAGCGGTCACAATGAGCAGTTCTTC.

The chain has TRBV6-6 and TRBJ2-7; D gene ambiguous. V was trimmed by 6 bases and J by 4 bases, leaving 10 bases between them. The germline V gene has CDR1 MNHNY and CDR2 SVGAGI (reference sequence). The CDR3 has 12 residues. The CDR3 DNA reads as TGTGCCAGCAGCCAAAGGAAGTACGAGCAGTACTTC. Protein: CASSQRKYEQYF.

There are a few counts of this clonotype. The gene calls are TRBV6-1 and TRBJ2-1; 13 nucleotides line up with TRBD2. CDR1 and CDR2 (germline): MNHNS, SASEGT. J lost 6 bases, V lost 7 bases, and 6 bases had no gene match. CDR3 length: 15 amino acids. The CDR3 spells CASIPGTSGVNEQFF. As DNA, the CDR3 is TGTGCCAGCATCCCCGGGACTAGCGGGGTCAATGAGCAGTTCTTC.

The V and J genes are TRBV10-2 and TRBJ2-1, with unresolved D. Trimming took off 6 bases at V and 5 bases at J, with 14 bases between the two ends. CDR3 length: 14 amino acids. Germline CDR1 and CDR2: WSHSY and SAAADI. The CDR3 loop reads CASRWTDPDNEQFF. Here the CDR3 DNA reads TGCGCCAGCAGATGGACGGACCCGGACAATGAGCAGTTCTTC.

The J gene is TRBJ2-3, the V gene TRBV20-1; D remains ambiguous. The CDR3 loop spans 16 amino acids. Trimming cost V 0 bases and J 4 bases, with 17 bases left between them. Germline CDR1 is DFQATT and CDR2 is SNEGSKA (reference sequence). This CDR3 is CSARDLWSPGPDTQYF. CDR3 bases: TGCAGTGCTAGAGATCTATGGTCGCCCGGACCAGATACGCAGTATTTT.

This clonotype was counted only a few times. This chain uses TRBV20-1 with TRBJ2-5; D is unresolved. The CDR3 is 13 amino acids. Germline lookup yields CDR1 DFQATT and CDR2 SNEGSKA (reference sequence). V was cut by 0 bases and J by 2 bases, with 7 bases left in between. CDR3 protein: CSARDTWQETQYF. CDR3 sequence (DNA): TGCAGTGCTAGAGACACTTGGCAAGAGACCCAGTACTTC.

This clonotype was seen only a few times. This chain links TRBV20-1 with TRBJ1-6; D not resolved. In germline, CDR1 is DFQATT, CDR2 SNEGSKA (reference sequence). This CDR3 region has 13 residues. V was clipped by 3 bases and J by 4 bases, with 7 bases between them. In DNA form, the CDR3 reads TGCAGTGCTAGGCGCGCTTATAATTCACCCCTCCACTTT. Its protein is CSARRAYNSPLHF.

This chain connects TRBV6-2 or TRBV6-3 to TRBJ2-1, with 11 bases aligning to TRBD2. Per germline, CDR1 MNHEY and CDR2 SVGEGT. CDR3 length: 13 amino acids. Unmatched junction bases numbered 11, after V lost 6 bases and J lost 16 bases. The CDR3 region is CASRTSGISNAFF. The CDR3 coding sequence is TGTGCCAGCAGGACTAGCGGGATATCCAATGCTTTCTTC.

This chain connects TRBV10-3 to TRBJ2-2; no clear D gene. The germline gives CDR1 ENHRY, CDR2 SYGVKD. V dropped 2 bases and J dropped 6 bases, with 10 bases sitting between them. The length of the CDR3 is 14 residues. DNA of the CDR3: TGTGCCATCAGTGAGGCCGTTGTTGCCGGGGAGCTGTTTTTT. Protein sequence: CAISEAVVAGELFF.

The chain carries TRBV4-3 and TRBJ2-2, with D possibly matching TRBD2 (6 bases). CDR3 size: 19 residues. Between the trimmed V and J ends, which lost 0 bases and 7 bases, there was a span of 24 bases. Germline lookup yields CDR1 LGHNA and CDR2 YSLEER. Here the CDR3 reads CASSQDGGSAALGGGELFF. The CDR3 coding sequence is TGCGCCAGCAGCCAAGATGGGGGGTCGGCGGCCCTGGGGGGCGGGGAGCTGTTTTTT.

The chain joins TRBV15 to TRBJ2-5; the D gene is possibly TRBD1 (5 bases). The V gene's germline CDR1 is LNHNV and CDR2 YYDKDF (reference sequence). The germline V and J ends were trimmed by 3 bases and 1 base, with 12 bases remaining between them. The CDR3 sequence is 15 residues long. The CDR3 loop is CATSRNPGIQETQYF. In DNA, the CDR3 is TGTGCCACCAGCAGGAACCCAGGGATCCAAGAGACCCAGTACTTC.

V is TRBV7-9 and J is TRBJ2-5; 13 positions match TRBD2. The CDR3 totals 17 residues. With 5 bases clipped from V and 1 base from J, the junction kept 7 bases outside the gene matches. The germline V gene has CDR1 SEHNR and CDR2 FQNEAQ (reference sequence). The CDR3 region is CASSPRLAGGFQETQYF. In DNA form, the CDR3 reads TGTGCCAGCAGCCCCCGACTAGCGGGGGGATTCCAAGAGACCCAGTACTTC.

In this sample, this clonotype turned up a few times. The CDR3 coding sequence is TGTGCCAGCAGTTTATCTGTGAAGGGACAGGGGTGGGCTGAGCAGTTCTTC. Translated: CASSLSVKGQGWAEQFF. The rearrangement uses TRBV27 and TRBJ2-1; 10 bases fit TRBD1. V shed 0 bases and J 9 bases; nucleotides not matched to a gene: 11. In germline, CDR1 is MNHEY, CDR2 SMNVEV (reference sequence). This CDR3 has 17 residues.

This clonotype was detected a few times. The CDR3 sequence is CASSYIGTVSYEQYF. Here the CDR3 DNA reads TGTGCCAGCAGTTATATAGGGACGGTATCCTACGAGCAGTACTTC. This chain uses TRBV6-5 with TRBJ2-7; the D gene could be TRBD1 or TRBD2 (5 bases each). With 3 bases removed from V and 1 base from J, the gap between germline ends came to 13 bases. The CDR3 has 15 residues. Looked up from germline, CDR1 is MNHEY and CDR2 is SVGAGI.

The chain couples TRBV18 to TRBJ2-1; 7 positions match TRBD2. Germline CDR1 and CDR2: KGHSH and LQKENI. CDR3 length: 16 residues. V trimming: 0 bases; J trimming: 13 bases; junction bases outside the gene matches: 15. The CDR3 DNA reads TGTGCCAGCTCACCACCGAGCACCTATGAAGGGACTAAACAGTTCTTC. Its protein is CASSPPSTYEGTKQFF.

The chain couples TRBV29-1 to TRBJ2-7, with 15 bases aligning to TRBD2. Germline CDR1 reads SQVTM; CDR2 reads ANQGSEA. With 6 bases clipped from V and 5 bases from J, the junction kept 5 bases outside the gene matches. This CDR3 has 14 residues. In DNA, the CDR3 is TGCAGCGTCGGCGGGACTAGCGGGAGGAACGAGCAGTACTTC. It is translated as CSVGGTSGRNEQYF.

The V and J genes are TRBV7-8 and TRBJ2-2, with D perhaps matching TRBD2 (6 bases). Trimming cost V 8 bases and J 4 bases, with 11 bases left between them. The germline V gene has CDR1 SGHVS and CDR2 FQNEAQ. This CDR3 has 13 residues. The CDR3: CASREWGTGELFF. In DNA, the CDR3 is TGTGCCAGCCGGGAGTGGGGCACCGGGGAGCTGTTTTTT.

In this sample, this clonotype turned up a few times. The chain recombines TRBV11-2 with TRBJ2-6, with 10 nucleotides matching TRBD2. CDR3 length: 14 amino acids. Losses at the gene ends were 10 bases for V and 4 bases for J; bases not matched to a gene: 4. CDR1 and CDR2 (germline): SGHAT, FQNNGV. This CDR3 reads CATLAGAGANVLTF. DNA of the CDR3: TGTGCCACCCTAGCGGGGGCCGGGGCCAACGTCCTGACTTTC.

This clonotype was seen a few times. V and J are TRBV5-5 and TRBJ2-1; the D is unclear. V lost 2 bases and J lost 5, with 8 bases in between. The CDR3 contains 13 residues. Germline-derived CDR1 and CDR2 are SGHKS and YYEKEE (reference sequence). As DNA, the CDR3 is TGTGCCAGCAGCTTTGGTCCAAACAATGAGCAGTTCTTC. Its protein is CASSFGPNNEQFF.

This clonotype was counted a few times. J is TRBJ2-1 and V is TRBV20-1, with 15 bases that match TRBD2. The germline V gene encodes CDR1 DFQATT and CDR2 SNEGSKA (reference sequence). The V segment lost 3 bases and the J segment 7 bases; nucleotides outside the gene matches: 7. This CDR3 has 16 amino acids. In DNA form, the CDR3 reads TGCAGTGCTAGCCCGGGGACTAGCGGGGGGTGGAATGAGCAGTTCTTC. Encoded protein: CSASPGTSGGWNEQFF.

The V call is TRBV12-3 or TRBV12-4, the J call TRBJ2-1; 13 nucleotides align to TRBD2. The CDR3 covers 17 residues. V shed 6 bases and J 8 bases; nucleotides not matched to a gene: 13. The CDR3 DNA reads as TGTGCCAGCAGACCCACCGGGACTAGCGGGAAGGCGTATGAGCAGTTCTTC. Protein: CASRPTGTSGKAYEQFF.

This clonotype occurred a few times. The chain employs TRBV6-1 and TRBJ2-2; the match to TRBD1 covers 8 bases. The trim removed 10 bases at V and 6 bases at J, leaving 13 bases unmatched. Germline-derived CDR1 and CDR2 are MNHNS and SASEGT. The CDR3 runs 15 residues. The CDR3 region has the DNA TGTGCCATCGGATTCAGGGGGCGCGGTTCCGGGGAGCTGTTTTTT. This translates into CAIGFRGRGSGELFF.

In this sample, this clonotype turned up a few times. The genes are TRBV20-1 and TRBJ1-4; D uncertain. The length of the CDR3 is 11 residues. Germline CDR1 is DFQATT and CDR2 is SNEGSKA (reference sequence). Between the trimmed V and J ends, which lost 4 bases and 7 bases, there was a span of 7 bases. DNA of the CDR3: TGCAGTGCTATGTGGTCTGAAAAACTGTTTTTT. Amino acid sequence: CSAMWSEKLFF.